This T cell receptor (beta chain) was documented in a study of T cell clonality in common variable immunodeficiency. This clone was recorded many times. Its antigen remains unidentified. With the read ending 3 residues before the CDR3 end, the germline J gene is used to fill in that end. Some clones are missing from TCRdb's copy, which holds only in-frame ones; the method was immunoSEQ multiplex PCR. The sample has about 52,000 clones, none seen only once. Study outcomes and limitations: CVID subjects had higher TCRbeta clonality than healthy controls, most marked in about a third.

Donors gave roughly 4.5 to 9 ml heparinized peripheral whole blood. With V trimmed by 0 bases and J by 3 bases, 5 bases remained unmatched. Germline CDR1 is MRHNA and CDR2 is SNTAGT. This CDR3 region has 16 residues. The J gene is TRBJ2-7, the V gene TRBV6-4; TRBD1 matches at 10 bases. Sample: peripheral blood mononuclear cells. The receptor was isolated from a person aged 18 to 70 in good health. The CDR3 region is CASSDSGDRGGYEQYF. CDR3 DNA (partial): TGTGCCAGCAGTGACTCCGGGGACAGGGGTGGCTACGAG.